Described below is a single TCR beta chain sequence and its context. The antigen is unknown. Then a second PCR, running roughly 6 to 12 cycles, was carried out with a sample-barcoded 5' primer and a J-beta primer mix. TCRdb re-called the 5' RACE reads through MiXCR, storing one row per CDR3 protein. The table shows hundreds of thousands of distinct CDR3 sequences, with roughly 25% occurring only once. Trimming removed 7 bases from V and 5 bases from J; junction bases left unmatched: 5. Germline V gene sequence: CDR1 ENHRY, CDR2 SYGVKD. The CDR3 length is 13 residues. The sample is drawn from a study of blood T cells in healthy people across ages. General observations from the study: The unsorted PBMCs prevented any conclusive comparison of naive versus antigen-experienced cells.

A further study also used this sample, focusing on T cells of mothers and their children.

This sequence joins TRBV10-3 and TRBJ1-5, with 7 bases identical to TRBD1. The receptor was isolated from a boy between 5 and 17 years old in good health. The specimen sequenced was blood. The CDR3, as DNA: TGTGCCATCACCCCTGACAGGGATCAGCCCCAGCATTTT. This codes for CAITPDRDQPQHF.